The clone carrying this T cell receptor (beta chain) was seen many times. No antigen is known for it. The data were obtained in a study of cytomegalovirus exposure and HLA in healthy donors. Study details: In an early release, HLA-typed donors contributed 75 million to 85 million unique TCR sequences. Out of a few hundred genotyped donors, about 76% belonged to the Caucasian-associated ancestry cluster.

Regarding the study as a whole: Relative to equally common others, HLA-associated TCR beta chains showed greater clonal expansion in a later analysis.

The PCR had 60 Vbeta and 13 Jbeta primers. The table came from immunoSEQ multiplex PCR; TCRdb's copy has only in-frame clones and leaves some out. The table lists roughly 200,000 clones, approximately 84% of them singletons, with about 0.58% in the top ten. The sequencing sample was made of PBMCs. This clonotype was sampled from a middle-aged woman in good health and CMV-seronegative.

The DNA of the CDR3 is TGCGCCAGCATCAAGCGGGGGGCAAGCACAGATACGCAGTATTTT. It encodes CASIKRGASTDTQYF. The chain has TRBV10-1 and TRBJ2-3; TRBD2 matches at 9 bases. The CDR3 covers 15 residues. Germline assignment: CDR1 WNHNN and CDR2 SYGVQD (reference sequence). After removal of 7 bases from V and 0 bases from J, the junction contained 5 bases not matched to a gene.